One sample yielded the 18 T cell receptor beta chains listed below, sequenced in a study of CD8+ T cells in alopecia areata. As the sequencing template, cDNA was produced by extracting RNA and reverse transcribing it. Sequencing used immunoSEQ multiplex PCR; TCRdb keeps in-frame clones, though not all of them. The top ten hold around 1.3% of the sample, which has hundreds of thousands of clones, roughly 66% seen once. Treatment denoted: oral pan-JAK inhibitor, 5-10 mg twice daily. The sample here was CD4+ T cells sorted from blood, taken around week 46, from a patient treated with tofacitinib. The receptors come from a human donor with alopecia areata.

The gene calls are TRBV6-1 and TRBJ2-2, with TRBD2 identical over 7 bases. V trimming: 3 bases; J trimming: 6 bases; junction bases outside the gene matches: 4. CDR3 length: 14 residues. The germline V gene encodes CDR1 MNHNS and CDR2 SASEGT. The CDR3 coding sequence is TGTGCCAGCAGTGAGCAGGCGGGGGCCGGGGAGCTGTTTTTT. Translated, it gives CASSEQAGAGELFF.

The table lists this clone with many counts. The J gene is TRBJ1-4, the V gene TRBV6-6; D call uncertain. The germline V gene has CDR1 MNHNY and CDR2 SVGAGI (reference sequence). Trimming took 6 bases from V and 8 from J, leaving 4 bases between them. The CDR3 loop spans 10 amino acids. The CDR3 spells CASSREKLFF. The CDR3 DNA reads as TGTGCCAGCAGCCGAGAAAAACTGTTTTTT.

There are a few counts of this clone. The chain recombines TRBV12-5 with TRBJ1-6, with D possibly TRBD1 on 6 matching bases. Germline V gene sequence: CDR1 LGHNT, CDR2 FRNRAP. This CDR3 spans 13 amino acids. Trimming took 8 bases from V and 13 from J, leaving 18 bases between them. In DNA, the CDR3 is TGTGCTAGTCGTGTTCAGGGGAAAACTCCCCTCCACTTT. Translation: CASRVQGKTPLHF.

The chain is built from TRBV5-1 and TRBJ2-6; D perhaps matches TRBD1 (6 bases). The CDR3 spans 15 residues. V was clipped by 2 bases and J by 2 bases, with 8 bases between them. Germline lookup yields CDR1 SGHRS and CDR2 YFSETQ. CDR3: CASSLQGPGANVLTF. For the CDR3, the DNA is TGCGCCAGCAGCTTACAGGGCCCTGGGGCCAACGTCCTGACTTTC.

The J gene is TRBJ2-2, the V gene TRBV5-1; D ambiguous. The germline gives CDR1 SGHRS, CDR2 YFSETQ. Trimming shortened V by 1 base and J by 4 bases, and 8 bases separated the two germline ends. This CDR3 contains 14 residues. The CDR3 nucleotides are TGCGCCAGCAGCTTGACAGTACGCACCGGGGAGCTGTTTTTT. Protein: CASSLTVRTGELFF.

The chain recombines TRBV6-6 with TRBJ2-3, with no clear D. Germline V lookup: CDR1 MNHNY, CDR2 SVGAGI (reference sequence). V lost 2 bases, J lost 5 bases, and 5 bases lay in between. The CDR3 runs to 12 residues. The CDR3 here is CASSYAGDTQYF. In DNA, the CDR3 is TGTGCCAGCAGTTACGCTGGAGATACGCAGTATTTT.

This sequence joins TRBV10-3 and TRBJ2-5; D not certain. The germline gives CDR1 ENHRY, CDR2 SYGVKD. V was cut by 10 bases and J by 4 bases, with 13 bases left in between. The CDR3 is made up of 12 amino acids. The DNA for the CDR3 is TGTGCCACCAGGAACTCGTCAGAGACCCAGTACTTC. It specifies CATRNSSETQYF.

The chain couples TRBV4-3 to TRBJ2-5, with TRBD2 identical over 10 bases. The J segment lost 4 bases and the V segment lost 1 base, leaving 6 bases of the junction unmatched. Germline CDR1 reads LGHNA; CDR2 reads YSLEER. This CDR3 is built from 16 residues. As DNA, the CDR3 is TGCGCCAGCAGCCAAGGAGCTAGCGGGGGAAGAGAGACCCAGTACTTC. This encodes CASSQGASGGRETQYF.

The rearrangement links TRBV29-1 to TRBJ1-5; 7 bases align to TRBD1. V dropped 6 bases and J dropped 5; count of bases not matched to a gene: 7. The V gene's germline CDR1 is SQVTM and CDR2 ANQGSEA. The CDR3 sequence is 13 residues long. This CDR3 is CSVEGAPDQPQHF. In DNA form, the CDR3 reads TGCAGCGTAGAGGGGGCCCCGGATCAGCCCCAGCATTTT.

V gene TRBV6-5 combines with J gene TRBJ2-3; D is tentatively TRBD1 or TRBD2 (6 bases each). This CDR3 is built from 16 residues. Trimming removed 0 bases at V and 2 bases at J, with 12 bases between. Germline CDR1 reads MNHEY; CDR2 reads SVGAGI. For the CDR3, the DNA is TGTGCCAGCAGTTACTCTTTGGGGGGCCACACAGATACGCAGTATTTT. Translated, it gives CASSYSLGGHTDTQYF.

CDR3: CASRTGLPNEQFF. CDR3 nucleotides: TGTGCCAGCAGAACGGGACTCCCCAATGAGCAGTTCTTC. The chain has TRBV7-2 and TRBJ2-1, with D maybe TRBD2 (6 bases). The CDR3 sequence is 13 residues long. The germline gives CDR1 SGHTA, CDR2 FQGNSA. Trimming stripped 6 bases from V and 6 bases from J, with 12 bases between.

This chain uses TRBV4-3 with TRBJ2-3; 8 bases agree with TRBD2. With V trimmed by 1 base and J by 8 bases, 11 bases remained unmatched. The CDR3 runs 16 residues. Germline CDR1 LGHNA, CDR2 YSLEER. CDR3 DNA: TGCGCCAGCAGCCAAGGGAGCGGGGGCCTACTGTTTACGCAGTATTTT. Its protein product is CASSQGSGGLLFTQYF.

This chain links TRBV4-3 with TRBJ1-2; D gene ambiguous. Germline lookup yields CDR1 LGHNA and CDR2 YSLEER. The CDR3 is 13 residues long. V lost 2 bases, J lost 5 bases, and 9 bases lay in between. The CDR3, as DNA: TGCGCCAGCAGCCAACTTGGGAGTTATGGCTACACCTTC. Translated: CASSQLGSYGYTF.

The gene calls are TRBV4-3 and TRBJ1-1; weak D call: TRBD1 (6 bases). V lost 0 bases, J lost 6 bases, and 14 bases lay in between. CDR3 size: 15 residues. Germline values: CDR1 LGHNA, CDR2 YSLEER. As DNA, the CDR3 is TGCGCCAGCAGCCAAGAGGGCAGGGGATGGGCTGAAGCTTTCTTT. Amino acid sequence: CASSQEGRGWAEAFF.

The rearrangement links TRBV27 to TRBJ2-7; TRBD1 matches at 7 bases. V was pared by 0 bases and J by 5 bases, with 10 bases of the junction left unmatched. The CDR3 is 16 amino acids. Germline lookup yields CDR1 MNHEY and CDR2 SMNVEV (reference sequence). Here the CDR3 DNA reads TGTGCCAGCAGTTTATCGCCCGGGACAGCTCTACACGAGCAGTACTTC. Translated: CASSLSPGTALHEQYF.

The CDR3 reads CSVLGPTGHEQFF. In DNA form, the CDR3 reads TGCAGCGTCCTGGGGCCCACTGGCCATGAGCAGTTCTTC. This chain uses TRBV29-1 with TRBJ2-1; a weak D match, TRBD1 (5 bases). CDR1 is SQVTM and CDR2 is ANQGSEA in the germline V gene. Trimming pared 6 bases from V and 8 bases from J, leaving 17 bases between. This CDR3 region has 13 residues.

The chain combines TRBV23-1 with TRBJ1-1; no reliable D call. TRBV23-1 falls under the ORF class, with uncertain function. V lost 6 bases and J lost 1, with 15 bases in between. The CDR3 has 15 residues. Here the CDR3 DNA reads TGCGCCAGCAGCCCCGGACCAGACCCGAACACTGAAGCTTTCTTT. As protein: CASSPGPDPNTEAFF.

The V and J genes are TRBV23-1 and TRBJ2-7; tentatively, D is TRBD2 (7 bases). TRBV23-1 is noted as an ORF with a role that remains uncertain. The germline V and J ends were trimmed by 8 bases and 3 bases, with 17 bases remaining between them. This CDR3 contains 14 residues. The CDR3: CASQGGTRIYEQYF. CDR3 DNA sequence: TGCGCCAGCCAGGGAGGGACAAGAATCTACGAGCAGTACTTC.